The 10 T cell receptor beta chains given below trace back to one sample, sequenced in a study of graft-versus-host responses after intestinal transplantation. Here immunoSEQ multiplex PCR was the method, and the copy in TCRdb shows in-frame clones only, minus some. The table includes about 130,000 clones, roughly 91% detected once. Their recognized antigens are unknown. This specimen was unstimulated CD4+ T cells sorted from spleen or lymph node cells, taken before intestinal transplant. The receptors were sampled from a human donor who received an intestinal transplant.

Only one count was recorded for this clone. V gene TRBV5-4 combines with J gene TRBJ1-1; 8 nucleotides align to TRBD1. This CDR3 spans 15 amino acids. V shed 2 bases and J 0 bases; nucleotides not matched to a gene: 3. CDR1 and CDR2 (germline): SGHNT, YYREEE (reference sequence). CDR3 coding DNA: TGTGCCAGCAGCTTCCCGACAGGGGTGAACACTGAAGCTTTCTTT. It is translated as CASSFPTGVNTEAFF.

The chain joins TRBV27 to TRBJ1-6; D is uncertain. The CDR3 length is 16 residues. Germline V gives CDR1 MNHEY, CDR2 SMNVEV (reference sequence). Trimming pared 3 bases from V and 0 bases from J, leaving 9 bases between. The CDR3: CASSLDGSSYNSPLHF. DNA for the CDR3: TGTGCCAGCAGTTTGGACGGAAGCTCCTATAATTCACCCCTCCACTTT.

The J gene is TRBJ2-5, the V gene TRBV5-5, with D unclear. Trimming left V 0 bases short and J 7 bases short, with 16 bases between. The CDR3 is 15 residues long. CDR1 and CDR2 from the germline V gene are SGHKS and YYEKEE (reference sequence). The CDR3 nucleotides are TGTGCCAGCAGCTTGGATGGCTCGGCGGTAACGACCCAGTACTTC. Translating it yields CASSLDGSAVTTQYF.

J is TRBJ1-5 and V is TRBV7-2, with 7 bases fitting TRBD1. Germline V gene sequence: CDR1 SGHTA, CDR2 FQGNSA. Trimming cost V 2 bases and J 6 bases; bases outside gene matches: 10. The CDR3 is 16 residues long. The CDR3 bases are TGTGCCAGCAGCTTACACATGAGGGGGCAGAGTCAGCCCCAGCATTTT. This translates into CASSLHMRGQSQPQHF.

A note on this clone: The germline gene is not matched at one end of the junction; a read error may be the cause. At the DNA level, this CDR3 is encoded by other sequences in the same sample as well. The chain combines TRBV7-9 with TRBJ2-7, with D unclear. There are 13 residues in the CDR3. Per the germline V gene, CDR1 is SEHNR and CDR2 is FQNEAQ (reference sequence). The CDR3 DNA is TGCGCCAGCAGCTTAGTAGGCCTCGGCGAGCAGTACTTC. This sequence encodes CASSLVGLGEQYF.

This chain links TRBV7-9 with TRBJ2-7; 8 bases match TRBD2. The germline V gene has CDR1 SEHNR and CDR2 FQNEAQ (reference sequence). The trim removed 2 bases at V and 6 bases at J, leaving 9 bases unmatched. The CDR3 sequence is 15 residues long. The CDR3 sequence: CASSLKRLANLEQYF. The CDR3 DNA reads TGTGCCAGCAGCTTAAAAAGACTAGCGAATCTCGAGCAGTACTTC.

The CDR3 region has the DNA TGTGCCAGCAGTTACTCGCAGGGGCCATCCGGGAAACTGTTTTTT. Translating it yields CASSYSQGPSGKLFF. The chain has TRBV6-5 and TRBJ1-4; possible D gene TRBD1, 6 bases. V dropped 0 bases and J dropped 11 bases, with 16 bases sitting between them. This CDR3 has 15 residues. The germline CDR1 and CDR2 sequences are MNHEY and SVGAGI.

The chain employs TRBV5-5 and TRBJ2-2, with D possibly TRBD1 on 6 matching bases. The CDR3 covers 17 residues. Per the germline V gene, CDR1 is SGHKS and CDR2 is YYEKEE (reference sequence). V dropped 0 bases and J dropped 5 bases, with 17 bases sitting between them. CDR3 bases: TGTGCCAGCAGCTTGGAGCCAAACAGGGTCCAGACCGGGGAGCTGTTTTTT. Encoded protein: CASSLEPNRVQTGELFF.

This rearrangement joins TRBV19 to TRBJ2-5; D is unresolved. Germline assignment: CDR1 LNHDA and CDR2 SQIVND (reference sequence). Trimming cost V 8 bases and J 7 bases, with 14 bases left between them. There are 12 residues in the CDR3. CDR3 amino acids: CASGSRSGTQYF. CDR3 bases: TGTGCCAGTGGGTCTAGATCGGGGACCCAGTACTTC.

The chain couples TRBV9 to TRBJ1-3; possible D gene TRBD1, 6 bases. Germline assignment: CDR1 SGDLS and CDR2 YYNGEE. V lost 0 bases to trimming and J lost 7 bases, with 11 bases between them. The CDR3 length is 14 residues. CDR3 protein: CASSVARRGNTIYF. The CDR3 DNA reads TGTGCCAGCAGCGTAGCTCGAAGGGGGAACACCATATATTTT.